This T cell receptor beta chain is from a study of CD8 T cells in ankylosing spondylitis. Regarding the study as a whole: Disease-linked clones were CD8+ and relatively rare in peripheral blood. Ankylosing spondylitis blood appeared to carry a characteristic TCR beta motif of several highly homologous variants. Earlier studies detected some motif variants in reactive arthritis synovial fluid and blood. It was reported that disease-linked clones were significantly enriched in matched ankylosing spondylitis synovial fluid.

At least ten counts were recorded for this clonotype. Its target is unknown. The V end lost 4 bases, the J end lost 4 bases, and 8 bases lay between the germline ends. The CDR3 consists of 14 residues. Germline CDR1 is MNHEY and CDR2 is SMNVEV (reference sequence). TCRdb reprocessed the 5' RACE reads via MiXCR and lists one record per CDR3 protein. This sample has around 230,000 distinct CDR3 sequences, with approximately 8.4% found just once. The chain has TRBV27 and TRBJ2-6; the D is unclear. The receptor was derived from a female donor with ankylosing spondylitis or in good health (not recorded which). The sample consisted of blood, either unsorted or a sorted T cell fraction (not recorded which). In DNA, the CDR3 is TGTGCCAGCAGTTCCCAAACGGGGGCCAACGTCCTGACTTTC. This translates into CASSSQTGANVLTF.